The sequence of this TCR beta chain was determined in a study of somatic mutations in cytotoxic T cells in rheumatoid arthritis. As for the study in general: It was right after diagnosis, before any treatment, that patient blood (just over 29 ml EDTA) was drawn. General observations from the study: Greater age accompanied higher CD8+ clonality in rheumatoid arthritis patients, a pattern that was absent in healthy controls. Relative to age-matched healthy controls, rheumatoid arthritis patients did not differ significantly in CD8+ T-cell clonality.

This CDR3 spans 15 amino acids. Germline V gene lookup returns CDR1 SNHLY and CDR2 FYNNEI. The junction had 4 bases not matched to a gene; V was cut back by 3 bases and J by 2 bases. Worth noting for this clone: The antigen remains unidentified.

Produced via immunoSEQ multiplex PCR; TCRdb's table is partial and in-frame only. Of roughly 10,000 clones in the sample, over 75% are singletons; the top ten hold 0.85% to 1.4%. The sample was CD4+ T cells sorted from blood. This sequence was found in a young woman with rheumatoid arthritis. V and J are TRBV2 and TRBJ2-3; the match to TRBD1 covers 8 bases. CDR3 residues: CASSDRTGPTDTQYF. CDR3 nucleotide sequence: TGTGCCAGCAGTGACCGGACAGGGCCCACAGATACGCAGTATTTT.